Shown below are 6 T cell receptor beta chains from a single sample sequenced in a study of OX40 agonist ivuxolimab in advanced cancers. Assay: immunoSEQ multiplex PCR; the TCRdb copy retains only in-frame clones and omits some. Seen here are about 78,000 clones, 84% observed once, and the top ten hold around 0.44%. The specimen was CD4+ or CD8+ T cells sorted from blood, collected in a trial of the OX40 agonist ivuxolimab. These receptors were collected from an adult with an advanced solid tumor such as melanoma, head and neck, liver or kidney cancer.

The genes are TRBV7-6 and TRBJ1-2, with TRBD1 matching over 7 bases. The CDR3 is 13 residues long. Germline-derived CDR1 and CDR2 are SGHVS and FNYEAQ. V shed 7 bases and J 2 bases; nucleotides not matched to a gene: 4. CDR3: CASTSDRNYGYTF. CDR3 sequence (DNA): TGTGCCAGCACCTCGGACAGGAACTATGGCTACACCTTC. Based on the CDR3 plus reference TRBV7-6 and TRBJ1-2, the full variable domain is GAGVSQSPRYKVTKRGQDVALRCDPISGHVSLYWYRQALGQGPEFLTYFNYEAQQDKSGLPNDRFSAERPEGSISTLTIQRTEQRDSAMYRCASTSDRNYGYTFGSGTRLTVV.

The chain links TRBV18 to TRBJ1-4; no firm D call. In germline, CDR1 is KGHSH, CDR2 LQKENI. V shed 3 bases and J shed 4 bases, with 9 bases lying between them. This CDR3 contains 14 residues. In DNA, the CDR3 is TGTGCCAGCTCACCGGACCAAAGTAATGAAAAACTGTTTTTT. Protein sequence: CASSPDQSNEKLFF.

CDR3 DNA sequence: TGTGCCAGCAGTTTGAGTACCTTGCGGGACAGGTTAGAGACCCAGTACTTC. Protein: CASSLSTLRDRLETQYF. The chain recombines TRBV28 with TRBJ2-5; TRBD1 matches at 8 bases. Looked up from germline, CDR1 is MDHEN and CDR2 is SYDVKM. V trimming: 3 bases; J trimming: 4 bases; junction bases outside the gene matches: 13. The CDR3 is made up of 17 amino acids.

This clone was observed a few times. This chain connects TRBV4-3 to TRBJ1-1, with 9 bases that match TRBD1. Germline V gene lookup returns CDR1 LGHNA and CDR2 YSLEER. Unmatched junction bases numbered 2, after V lost 3 bases and J lost 3 bases. There are 14 residues in the CDR3. The CDR3 region is CASSQWTGDTEAFF. In nucleotides, the CDR3 is TGCGCCAGCAGCCAGTGGACAGGGGACACTGAAGCTTTCTTT.

The rearrangement links TRBV9 to TRBJ2-7; maybe TRBD2 (7 bases). The CDR3 loop spans 16 amino acids. The V gene's germline CDR1 is SGDLS and CDR2 YYNGEE. Between the trimmed V and J ends, which lost 1 base and 3 bases, there was a span of 17 bases. The CDR3 loop is CASSVPHREGIYEQYV. The DNA for the CDR3 is TGTGCCAGCAGCGTACCCCACAGGGAGGGTATCTACGAGCAGTACGTC.

The chain is built from TRBV18 and TRBJ1-3, with 9 positions matching TRBD1. Germline CDR1 and CDR2: KGHSH and LQKENI. V lost 3 bases and J lost 0; bases outside the gene matches: 3. This CDR3 is 16 amino acids long. The CDR3 region is CASSPGTGISGNTIYF. For the CDR3, the DNA is TGTGCCAGCTCACCCGGGACAGGGATCTCTGGAAACACCATATATTTT.